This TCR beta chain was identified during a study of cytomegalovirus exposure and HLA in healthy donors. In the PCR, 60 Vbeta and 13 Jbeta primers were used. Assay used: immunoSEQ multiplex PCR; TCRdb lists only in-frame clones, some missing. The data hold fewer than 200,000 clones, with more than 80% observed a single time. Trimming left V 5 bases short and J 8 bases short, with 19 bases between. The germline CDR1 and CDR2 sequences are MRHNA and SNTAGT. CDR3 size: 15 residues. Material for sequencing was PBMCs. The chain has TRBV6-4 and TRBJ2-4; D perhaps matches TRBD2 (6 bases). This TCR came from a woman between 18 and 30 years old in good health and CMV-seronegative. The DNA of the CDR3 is TGTGCCAGCAGTTCCAGACTAGAAGGAACAGACATTCAGTACTTC. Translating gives CASSSRLEGTDIQYF.